This T cell receptor (beta chain) was recorded in a study of long-term antiretroviral therapy in people with HIV. Investigators performed immunoSEQ version v3.0 at survey level. Assay: immunoSEQ multiplex PCR; the TCRdb copy retains only in-frame clones and omits some. The sample includes tens of thousands of clones, about 80% seen only once; the top ten take 2.5% to 3.5%. CDR1 and CDR2 (germline): MDHEN, SYDVKM. CDR3 length equals 16 residues. The V gene end was trimmed by 7 bases and the J gene end by 6 bases; junction bases not matched to a gene: 9. The receptor was isolated from a woman between 18 and 29 years old with HIV. The V call is TRBV28, the J call TRBJ2-2; 12 bases are shared with TRBD2. Sequenced material: unsorted PBMCs, taken 0.8 years after starting antiretroviral therapy. The CDR3 DNA reads as TGTGCCAGCATCCCGACTAGCGGGGGAAGTCCCGGGGAGCTGTTTTTT. This codes for CASIPTSGGSPGELFF. Full variable domain (outside the CDR3, taken from reference TRBV28 and TRBJ2-2): DVKVTQSSRYLVKRTGEKVFLECVQDMDHENMFWYRQDPGLGLRLIYFSYDVKMKEKGDIPEGYSVSREKKERFSLILESASTNQTSMYLCASIPTSGGSPGELFFGEGSRLTVL.